Listed here are 16 T cell receptor beta chains from one sample, sequenced in a study of blood T cell repertoires in COVID-19 (dated by TCRdb to about 2020). Library creation used the immunoSEQ multiplex PCR assay. TCRdb limited this immuneACCESS table to in-frame rearrangements with V and J called. A share of clones is missing; checked studies link under half to unresolved V genes, and the rest is unexplained. This sample is represented by approximately 250,000 clones; just over 85% of them were singletons. Of the sample, 2% to 2.5% falls within the top ten clones. Sequencing was carried out using peripheral blood. These receptors all stem from a man aged 25-45 years who had recovered from COVID-19.

The chain uses TRBV11-2 and TRBJ2-3, with 7 bases matching TRBD1. The germline V gene has CDR1 SGHAT and CDR2 FQNNGV. V dropped 1 base and J dropped 3; count of bases not matched to a gene: 4. The CDR3 contains 15 residues. CDR3 in amino acids: CASSLGGGETDTQYF. The CDR3 DNA follows: TGTGCCAGCAGCTTAGGAGGGGGCGAAACAGATACGCAGTATTTT.

This chain connects TRBV4-2 to TRBJ2-3, with D possibly TRBD2 on 5 matching bases. The germline V gene encodes CDR1 LGHNA and CDR2 YNFKEQ. The ends were cut back, 4 bases at V and 5 bases at J, with 22 bases in the middle. CDR3 length: 17 amino acids. CDR3 nucleotides: TGTGCCAGCAGCCCCCACGGAGCGGTGGCAATGGGAGATACGCAGTATTTT. This gives the protein CASSPHGAVAMGDTQYF.

The chain joins TRBV18 to TRBJ2-7; 9 bases agree with TRBD1. CDR1 and CDR2 from the germline V gene are KGHSH and LQKENI. The CDR3 contains 15 residues. J lost 2 bases, V lost 3 bases, and 5 bases had no gene match. The CDR3 coding sequence is TGTGCCAGCTCACCGACCGGGACAGGGCCCTACGAGCAGTACTTC. As protein: CASSPTGTGPYEQYF. The full variable domain, in which reference TRBV18 and TRBJ2-7 provide the parts outside the CDR3, is NAGVMQNPRHLVRRRGQEARLRCSPMKGHSHVYWYRQLPEEGLKFMVYLQKENIIDESGMPKERFSAEFPKEGPSILRIQQVVRGDSAAYFCASSPTGTGPYEQYFGPGTRLTVT.

The chain couples TRBV5-4 to TRBJ1-1, with D tentatively TRBD1 (5 bases). V lost 0 bases, J lost 11 bases, and 11 bases lay in between. Germline V lookup: CDR1 SGHNT, CDR2 YYREEE (reference sequence). This CDR3 has 12 residues. CDR3 nucleotide sequence: TGTGCCAGCAGCTTGGGGCCGCGGGGGGCTTTCTTT. It is translated as CASSLGPRGAFF.

A remark on this clone: This specimen includes other DNA sequences encoding the same CDR3. The genes are TRBV6-5 and TRBJ2-3, with 9 bases identical to TRBD1. Unmatched junction bases numbered 4, after V lost 5 bases and J lost 4 bases. Germline loops: CDR1 MNHEY, CDR2 SVGAGI. The CDR3 has 14 residues. CDR3 nucleotide sequence: TGTGCCAGCAGTCTTGACAGGGGGGCAGATACGCAGTATTTT. Its protein is CASSLDRGADTQYF.

This chain connects TRBV6-5 to TRBJ2-7, with 9 nucleotides matching TRBD1. The CDR3 length is 13 residues. Germline CDR1 and CDR2: MNHEY and SVGAGI. Trimming cost V 6 bases and J 4 bases; bases outside gene matches: 4. The CDR3 DNA reads as TGTGCCAGCAGCCCGACAGGGGGATACGAGCAGTACTTC. Protein sequence: CASSPTGGYEQYF.

This clone was counted a single time. V and J are TRBV11-2 and TRBJ2-5, with D possibly being TRBD1 (6 bases). CDR1 is SGHAT and CDR2 is FQNNGV in the germline V gene. There are 15 residues in the CDR3. V lost 6 bases and J lost 10, with 24 bases in between. CDR3 DNA sequence: TGTGCCAGCAGACCTCCCGGGACACCTTCGTGGAGCCAGTACTTC. Its protein product is CASRPPGTPSWSQYF.

This clone was seen a handful of times. The chain is built from TRBV6-2 or TRBV6-3 and TRBJ2-7; 9 bases are shared with TRBD1. This CDR3 comprises 16 residues. From germline, CDR1 is MNHEY and CDR2 SVGEGT. The J segment lost 5 bases and the V segment lost 6 bases, leaving 14 bases of the junction unmatched. CDR3 nucleotides: TGTGCCAGCAGCCCTCCTCCCGGGACAGGGAACAACGAGCAGTACTTC. Translating it yields CASSPPPGTGNNEQYF.

A word on this clone: The junction and the germline gene differ at one end; a read error may be behind it. V gene TRBV19 combines with J gene TRBJ1-2; 9 bases are a match to TRBD1. The CDR3 has 13 residues. Germline CDR1 LNHDA, CDR2 SQIVND (reference sequence). CDR3 loop: CASSPRTGVEVGF. In nucleotides, the CDR3 is TGTGCCAGTAGTCCCAGGACAGGGGTAGAAGTGGGCTTC.

Remarks on this clone: One end of the junction varies from germline; a read error may be responsible. This sequence joins TRBV19 and TRBJ2-3; D is ambiguous. The CDR3 covers 14 residues. Germline CDR1 and CDR2: LNHDA and SQIVND (reference sequence). This CDR3 reads CACQVSTSTDTQYF. The CDR3 DNA reads as TGCGCGTGCCAGGTGTCTACTAGCACAGATACGCAGTATTTT.

The gene calls are TRBV14 and TRBJ1-1; no reliable D call. Germline V gives CDR1 SGHDN, CDR2 FVKESK. The ends were cut back, 3 bases at V and 6 bases at J, with 14 bases in the middle. This CDR3 contains 14 residues. The CDR3 loop is CASSHIVFPSEAFF. The CDR3 DNA sequence: TGTGCCAGCAGCCACATAGTATTCCCCTCTGAAGCTTTCTTT.

CDR3 nucleotide sequence: TGTGCCAGCAGCTCCCTGGCGGGGCTTTCCTACAATGAGCAGTTCTTC. Translated, it gives CASSSLAGLSYNEQFF. V gene TRBV7-6 combines with J gene TRBJ2-1; D is perhaps TRBD2 (6 bases). Trimming pared 4 bases from V and 1 base from J, leaving 14 bases between. Germline loops: CDR1 SGHVS, CDR2 FNYEAQ. The CDR3 totals 16 residues.

The chain has TRBV3-1 (or the pseudogene TRBV3-2) and TRBJ2-5; 7 nucleotides line up with TRBD1. The V gene's germline CDR1 is LGHDT and CDR2 YNNKEL (reference sequence). The J segment lost 7 bases and the V segment lost 2 bases, leaving 7 bases of the junction unmatched. The CDR3 spans 14 residues. CDR3 bases: TGTGCCAGCAGCCAATCGAACAGGGGTGGGACCCAGTACTTC. Its translation: CASSQSNRGGTQYF.

This chain joins TRBV15 and TRBJ2-7, with D possibly matching TRBD2 (6 bases). Trimming removed 3 bases from V and 2 bases from J, with 14 bases in between. Germline V gene sequence: CDR1 LNHNV, CDR2 YYDKDF (reference sequence). The CDR3 consists of 15 residues. This CDR3 is CATSRGSGIPYEQYF. The CDR3 bases are TGTGCCACCAGCAGGGGTAGCGGAATACCCTACGAGCAGTACTTC.

This clone was counted only a few times. The rearrangement links TRBV14 to TRBJ1-1, with 7 nucleotides matching TRBD1. Germline-derived CDR1 and CDR2 are SGHDN and FVKESK. The CDR3 extends over 14 amino acids. Trimming at V came to 0 bases and at J to 7 bases, leaving 5 bases not matched to a gene. The CDR3 spells CASSQEHRGSEAFF. CDR3 sequence (DNA): TGTGCCAGCAGCCAAGAGCACAGGGGAAGTGAAGCTTTCTTT.

The V gene is TRBV12-5, the J gene TRBJ2-1; a weak D match, TRBD1 (6 bases). Trimming removed 7 bases at V and 0 bases at J, with 19 bases between. This CDR3 spans 17 amino acids. Germline V CDR1 and CDR2: LGHNT, FRNRAP. The chain's CDR3 is CASVPPEGGSSYNEQFF. The CDR3 coding sequence is TGTGCTAGTGTCCCGCCCGAAGGGGGAAGCTCCTACAATGAGCAGTTCTTC. The full variable domain, in which reference TRBV12-5 and TRBJ2-1 provide the parts outside the CDR3, is DARVTQTPRHKVTEMGQEVTMRCQPILGHNTVFWYRQTMMQGLELLAYFRNRAPLDDSGMPKDRFSAEMPDATLATLKIQPSEPRDSAVYFCASVPPEGGSSYNEQFFGPGTRLTVL.